The next 24 T cell receptor beta chains were all read from a single sample in a study of cytomegalovirus exposure and HLA in healthy donors. PCR amplification relied on 60 Vbeta primers (plus 13 Jbeta primers). Here immunoSEQ multiplex PCR was the method, and the copy in TCRdb shows in-frame clones only, minus some. Here the sample spans tens of thousands of clones, around three quarters being singletons. The sample taken for sequencing was PBMCs. The receptors were gathered from a male donor in good health and CMV-seronegative.

The CDR3 sequence is CASSPDRANEQFF. The CDR3 DNA reads TGTGCCAGCAGCCCGGACAGGGCCAATGAGCAGTTCTTC. The chain couples TRBV7-9 to TRBJ2-1, with 8 positions matching TRBD1. The CDR3 covers 13 residues. Germline V gives CDR1 SEHNR, CDR2 FQNEAQ (reference sequence). V trimming: 5 bases; J trimming: 6 bases; junction bases outside the gene matches: 3. The full variable domain, in which reference TRBV7-9 and TRBJ2-1 provide the parts outside the CDR3, is DTGVSQNPRHKITKRGQNVTFRCDPISEHNRLYWYRQTLGQGPEFLTYFQNEAQLEKSRLLSDRFSAERPKGSFSTLEIQRTEQGDSAMYLCASSPDRANEQFFGPGTRLTVL.

The chain carries TRBV28 and TRBJ1-1; TRBD1 matches 8 bases. This CDR3 has 13 amino acids. Germline-derived CDR1 and CDR2 are MDHEN and SYDVKM. V dropped 6 bases and J dropped 3; count of bases not matched to a gene: 3. The CDR3 reads CASRGQGDTEAFF. For the CDR3, the DNA is TGTGCCAGCAGAGGACAGGGTGACACTGAAGCTTTCTTT. Together with reference TRBV28 and TRBJ1-1, the CDR3 gives the full variable domain: DVKVTQSSRYLVKRTGEKVFLECVQDMDHENMFWYRQDPGLGLRLIYFSYDVKMKEKGDIPEGYSVSREKKERFSLILESASTNQTSMYLCASRGQGDTEAFFGQGTRLTVV.

J is TRBJ1-1 and V is TRBV27; 7 bases agree with TRBD1. The CDR3 covers 14 residues. V gave up 5 bases and J gave up 5 bases; unmatched junction bases: 8. The germline V gene encodes CDR1 MNHEY and CDR2 SMNVEV (reference sequence). The CDR3 coding sequence is TGTGCCAGCAGTCCCCAACAGGGGAGGACTGAAGCTTTCTTT. Its protein product is CASSPQQGRTEAFF.

The chain uses TRBV7-2 and TRBJ2-7; 7 bases map to TRBD2. Germline CDR1 is SGHTA and CDR2 is FQGNSA. The CDR3 contains 15 residues. V gave up 1 base and J gave up 4 bases; unmatched junction bases: 7. CDR3 sequence reads: CASSLGAGLSYEQYF. The DNA of the CDR3 is TGTGCCAGCAGCTTAGGAGCGGGACTATCTTACGAGCAGTACTTC.

This clone was seen only once. The chain has TRBV19 and TRBJ1-1; D remains unclear. CDR1 is LNHDA and CDR2 is SQIVND in the germline V gene (reference sequence). The CDR3 length is 11 residues. V was trimmed by 7 bases and J by 1 base, leaving 4 bases between them. CDR3 sequence (DNA): TGTGCCAGTATTAGGAACACTGAAGCTTTCTTT. Translating it yields CASIRNTEAFF.

The chain is built from TRBV19 and TRBJ1-5, with D possibly matching TRBD1 (6 bases). Germline loops: CDR1 LNHDA, CDR2 SQIVND (reference sequence). Trimming pared 3 bases from V and 2 bases from J, leaving 11 bases between. CDR3 length: 15 amino acids. The CDR3 protein is CASSITAGGNQPQHF. DNA for the CDR3: TGTGCCAGTAGTATCACGGCAGGGGGCAATCAGCCCCAGCATTTT.

V and J are TRBV9 and TRBJ2-3, with 9 bases aligning to TRBD2. The CDR3 has 14 amino acids. V lost 4 bases to trimming and J lost 4 bases; unmatched junction nucleotides: 4. Germline V gene lookup returns CDR1 SGDLS and CDR2 YYNGEE. DNA of the CDR3: TGTGCCAGCAGCTTCCAGCGGGGGGCAGATACGCAGTATTTT. Amino acid sequence: CASSFQRGADTQYF.

This clone came up once. The chain uses TRBV11-2 and TRBJ2-6; D ambiguous. The germline V gene encodes CDR1 SGHAT and CDR2 FQNNGV. Between the trimmed V and J ends, which lost 7 bases and 2 bases, there was a span of 6 bases. This CDR3 spans 13 amino acids. In nucleotides, the CDR3 is TGTGCCAGCACCCGGGCTGGGGCCAACGTCCTGACTTTC. As protein: CASTRAGANVLTF.

The chain carries TRBV2 and TRBJ2-3; a possible D gene is TRBD2 (5 bases). The CDR3 contains 13 residues. Germline V gene lookup returns CDR1 SNHLY and CDR2 FYNNEI. The V and J ends lost 6 bases and 7 bases respectively, with 14 bases between them. DNA of the CDR3: TGTGCCAGCAGGGACTCCGGTGGAAATACGCAGTATTTT. As protein: CASRDSGGNTQYF.

This chain uses TRBV4-1 with TRBJ2-5; 11 nucleotides line up with TRBD1. The end of the DNA is better explained by TRBJ2-7, so the J call may be wrong. This CDR3 has 14 residues. The germline V gene has CDR1 MGHRA and CDR2 YSYEKL. The CDR3 bases are TGCGCCAGCAGCCCGGGACAGGGGGCCTACGAGCAGTACTTC. This translates into CASSPGQGAYEQYF.

This chain connects TRBV5-1 to TRBJ2-7, with D hard to call. Deletions cut 6 bases from V and 1 base from J, with 14 bases between. Germline V CDR1 and CDR2: SGHRS, YFSETQ. This CDR3 is 14 amino acids long. As DNA, the CDR3 is TGCGCCAGCACCAGCCGCGGCGGATCCTACGAGCAGTACTTC. It translates to CASTSRGGSYEQYF.

This clone turned up a few times. V gene TRBV2 combines with J gene TRBJ1-5; D remains unclear. In germline, CDR1 is SNHLY, CDR2 FYNNEI. Trimming removed 0 bases from V and 7 bases from J, with 13 bases in between. The CDR3 is made up of 15 amino acids. The CDR3: CASSEALRGRQPQHF. In DNA form, the CDR3 reads TGTGCCAGCAGTGAAGCGCTTCGAGGGCGACAGCCCCAGCATTTT.

The chain links TRBV19 to TRBJ1-1; D is undetermined. V was trimmed by 1 base and J by 0 bases, leaving 3 bases between them. Germline-derived CDR1 and CDR2 are LNHDA and SQIVND (reference sequence). This CDR3 comprises 13 residues. The CDR3 loop reads CASSIGVNTEAFF. DNA for the CDR3: TGTGCCAGTAGTATAGGCGTGAACACTGAAGCTTTCTTT. Combining the CDR3 with reference TRBV19 and TRBJ1-1 gives the whole variable domain DGGITQSPKYLFRKEGQNVTLSCEQNLNHDAMYWYRQDPGQGLRLIYYSQIVNDFQKGDIAEGYSVSREKKESFPLTVTSAQKNPTAFYLCASSIGVNTEAFFGQGTRLTVV.

The rearrangement uses TRBV9 and TRBJ2-1; D might be TRBD1 (6 bases). Germline V gene sequence: CDR1 SGDLS, CDR2 YYNGEE. V was cut by 0 bases and J by 14 bases, with 15 bases left in between. This CDR3 spans 13 amino acids. The CDR3 protein is CASSVAEQGGEFF. The CDR3 bases are TGTGCCAGCAGCGTAGCTGAACAGGGTGGCGAGTTCTTC.

This clone was seen only a few times. The rearrangement joins TRBV6-6 to TRBJ2-7, with TRBD1 as a possible D gene (6 bases). The CDR3 extends over 14 amino acids. Per germline, CDR1 MNHNY and CDR2 SVGAGI (reference sequence). Trimming stripped 2 bases from V and 0 bases from J, with 8 bases between. The CDR3 sequence is CASSYGQSSYEQYF. The CDR3 region has the DNA TGTGCCAGCAGTTACGGACAGAGCTCCTACGAGCAGTACTTC.

This clone was found once. As DNA, the CDR3 is TGTGCCAGCACCCAAGCGGGGGCCAACGTCCTGACTTTC. Its translation: CASTQAGANVLTF. This chain links TRBV25-1 with TRBJ2-6; no clear D. CDR1 and CDR2 (germline): MGHDK, SYGVNS. V lost 7 bases to trimming and J lost 4 bases, with 8 bases between them. The CDR3 spans 13 residues.

This chain uses TRBV28 with TRBJ1-2; a weak D match, TRBD1 (6 bases). Germline CDR1 MDHEN, CDR2 SYDVKM. The CDR3 length is 12 residues. The ends were cut back, 10 bases at V and 4 bases at J, with 13 bases in the middle. The CDR3 DNA reads as TGTGCCACCGGACAGCGGTCCTATGGCTACACCTTC. As protein: CATGQRSYGYTF.

V and J are TRBV7-2 and TRBJ2-7, with 14 bases lining up with TRBD2. V gave up 0 bases and J gave up 2 bases; unmatched junction bases: 9. Germline CDR1 reads SGHTA; CDR2 reads FQGNSA. CDR3 length equals 19 residues. The CDR3 reads CASSLAIGTSGSKPYEQYF. Written as DNA, the CDR3 is TGTGCCAGCAGCTTAGCGATAGGGACTAGCGGGAGTAAGCCCTACGAGCAGTACTTC.

This clone has a single count. The chain carries TRBV7-2 and TRBJ2-5, with D perhaps TRBD2 (5 bases). TRBJ2-7 matches the DNA end more closely, so the J call is doubtful. CDR3 length: 14 residues. Germline values: CDR1 SGHTA, CDR2 FQGNSA. This chain's CDR3 is CASSFGGSSYEQYF. In DNA form, the CDR3 reads TGTGCCAGCAGCTTTGGTGGGAGCTCCTACGAGCAGTACTTC.

As regards this clone: An end of the junction differs from the germline gene, which may be a read error. J is TRBJ2-4 and V is TRBV28; 13 bases match TRBD2. This CDR3 is built from 19 residues. From germline, CDR1 is MDHEN and CDR2 SYDVKM. Here the CDR3 reads CASTPGTSGIGGAKNSQYF. CDR3 sequence (DNA): TGTGCCAGCACCCCCGGGACTAGCGGGATAGGGGGAGCCAAAAACAGTCAGTACTTC. Full variable domain (remainder filled in from reference TRBV28 and TRBJ2-4): DVKVTQSSRYLVKRTGEKVFLECVQDMDHENMFWYRQDPGLGLRLIYFSYDVKMKEKGDIPEGYSVSREKKERFSLILESASTNQTSMYLCASTPGTSGIGGAKNSQYFGAGTRLSVL.

This clone was picked up a small number of times. V usage is TRBV2 and J usage is TRBJ1-3, with no clear D. The germline V gene has CDR1 SNHLY and CDR2 FYNNEI. Trimming took 9 bases from V and 0 from J, leaving 12 bases between them. The CDR3 is made up of 14 amino acids. The CDR3 protein is CASSPESSGNTIYF. The CDR3 DNA reads as TGTGCCAGTAGTCCGGAGTCCTCTGGAAACACCATATATTTT.

V gene TRBV27 combines with J gene TRBJ2-2; TRBD1 is a possible D gene (6 bases). The V gene's germline CDR1 is MNHEY and CDR2 SMNVEV (reference sequence). The CDR3 consists of 16 residues. Between the trimmed V and J ends, which lost 5 bases and 1 base, there was a span of 14 bases. The CDR3 reads CASSGTGTLNTGELFF. The CDR3 region has the DNA TGTGCCAGCAGTGGGACCGGGACATTGAACACCGGGGAGCTGTTTTTT.

The chain combines TRBV5-4 with TRBJ2-5; D may be TRBD1 (6 bases). Trimming pared 2 bases from V and 0 bases from J, leaving 14 bases between. Germline loops: CDR1 SGHNT, CDR2 YYREEE (reference sequence). The CDR3 runs to 16 residues. The DNA for the CDR3 is TGTGCCAGCAGCTTTGGTCCGGGACATGACCAAGAGACCCAGTACTTC. Amino acid sequence: CASSFGPGHDQETQYF.

This clone was seen once. The rearrangement links TRBV21-1 to TRBJ2-7; the tabulated D call, TRBD2, remains unverified against the DNA. TRBV21-1 is a listed pseudogene. The CDR3 sequence is 16 residues long. The CDR3 protein is CASSIPFWAGGYEQYF. CDR3 sequence (DNA): TGTGCCAGCAGCATACCGTTTTGGGCGGGAGGTTACGAGCAGTACTTC.